These T cell receptor beta chains were read from a single sample in a study of human T cells and chemical hapten exposure. TCRdb independently ran MiXCR on the RACE reads; one entry per CDR3 protein. The sample has about 80,000 distinct CDR3 sequences, approximately 14% seen once; the top ten hold 4.6%. The sequences come from whole blood, collected in connection with sensitization to the hapten diphenylcyclopropenone (DPC). The source of these receptors is a woman aged 45 to 65 with alopecia areata. Some clones in this sample may be carry-over from other donors' samples. CDR3s include the opening cysteine and the closing phenylalanine or tryptophan.

v_gene	j_gene	CDR3aa
TRBV7-2	TRBJ2-3	CASSLDGATDTQYF
TRBV5-4	TRBJ2-1	CASSLGSAVTYNEQFF
TRBV4-2	TRBJ1-2	CASSQQGGDGYTF
TRBV18	TRBJ2-7	CASSPRSGTYEQYF
TRBV20-1	TRBJ1-1	CSARDFRLNTEAFF
TRBV6-5	TRBJ1-3	CASSPTGGFSGNTIYF
TRBV14	TRBJ2-5	CASSQKRSRTPRAETQYF
TRBV3-1	TRBJ2-5	CASSQGVSSGSLETQYF
TRBV3-1	TRBJ2-7	CASSPEGIYYEQYF
TRBV9	TRBJ2-1	CASSVAGRGPIF
TRBV12-3/TRBV12-4	TRBJ2-5	CASTVGLAGGQETQYF
TRBV5-6	TRBJ2-2	CASSSSPSMNTGELFF
TRBV20-1	TRBJ2-2	CSASRPTPAGELFF
TRBV2	TRBJ2-1	CASSEETSGRENEQFF
TRBV28	TRBJ1-1	CASTLDGTNTEAFF
TRBV7-6	TRBJ2-1	CASSFSNPTGPNEQFF
TRBV20-1	TRBJ2-2	CSARREGVGTGELFF
TRBV10-3	TRBJ1-6	CAISDNSYNSPLHF
TRBV19	TRBJ2-7	CASSRGQGPREQYF
TRBV7-2	TRBJ2-7	CASSPPGGTTYEQYF
TRBV6-1	TRBJ1-1	CASSEVLTGGRAEAFF
TRBV10-1	TRBJ2-7	CASSGGGTYEQYF
TRBV11-2	TRBJ2-1	CASSLQGDTEQFF
TRBV20-1	TRBJ2-3	CSAQTGGTDTQYF
TRBV28	TRBJ2-6	CASSRTGEPGANVLTF
TRBV4-3	TRBJ2-6	CASSQRAMAYSSGANVLTF
TRBV13	TRBJ1-6	CASSFSGSLNSPLHF
TRBV2	TRBJ2-7	CASSRLGFSSYEQYF
TRBV7-2	TRBJ2-3	CASSLGASGITDTQYF
TRBV19	TRBJ1-4	CASSTPLWSEKLFF
TRBV7-2	TRBJ1-6	CASSLGSRNSPLHF
TRBV11-2	TRBJ2-7	CASSVRLWEQYF
TRBV12-3/TRBV12-4	TRBJ2-1	CASSLGTRDNEQFF
TRBV6-1	TRBJ2-5	CASIRTSGSKETQYF
TRBV20-1	TRBJ2-7	CSAVAGGSEQYF
TRBV27	TRBJ2-3	CASSLNRDRVNTQYF
TRBV6-1	TRBJ1-1	CASTKYRDGNMNTEAFF
TRBV10-3	TRBJ2-3	CAISVAGGGPDTQYF
TRBV5-1	TRBJ2-7	CASSLEPYEQYF
TRBV23-1	TRBJ2-6	CASSQSRQLCSGANVLTF
TRBV20-1	TRBJ1-1	CSARKTRNTEAFF
TRBV20-1	TRBJ2-5	CSARPAGRRNQETQYF
TRBV14	TRBJ1-6	CASSQVNHSPLHF
TRBV7-7	TRBJ2-7	CASSPAGQGMQYF
TRBV5-1	TRBJ2-2	CASSLETSRRGLFF
TRBV12-3/TRBV12-4	TRBJ1-5	CASSSGAGDNQPQHF
TRBV7-2	TRBJ2-7	CASSFGRRRGYEQYF
TRBV5-8	TRBJ2-5	CASSLDHQETQYF
TRBV6-2/TRBV6-3	TRBJ1-6	CASTNGQRNSPLHF
TRBV5-6	TRBJ2-4	CASSRSGRIQYF
TRBV2	TRBJ1-6	CASSDQGSYNSPLHF
TRBV5-1	TRBJ2-4	CASSSPSGKNIQYF
TRBV6-2/TRBV6-3	TRBJ2-1	CASSYSMAFFRTGLGNEQFF
TRBV11-3	TRBJ2-1	CASSGEVGSGNEQFF
TRBV5-1	TRBJ1-1	CASSSGQGNTEAFF
TRBV16	TRBJ1-1	CASSQPFASLVTEAFF
TRBV20-1	TRBJ2-3	CSARVAGGRTDTQYF